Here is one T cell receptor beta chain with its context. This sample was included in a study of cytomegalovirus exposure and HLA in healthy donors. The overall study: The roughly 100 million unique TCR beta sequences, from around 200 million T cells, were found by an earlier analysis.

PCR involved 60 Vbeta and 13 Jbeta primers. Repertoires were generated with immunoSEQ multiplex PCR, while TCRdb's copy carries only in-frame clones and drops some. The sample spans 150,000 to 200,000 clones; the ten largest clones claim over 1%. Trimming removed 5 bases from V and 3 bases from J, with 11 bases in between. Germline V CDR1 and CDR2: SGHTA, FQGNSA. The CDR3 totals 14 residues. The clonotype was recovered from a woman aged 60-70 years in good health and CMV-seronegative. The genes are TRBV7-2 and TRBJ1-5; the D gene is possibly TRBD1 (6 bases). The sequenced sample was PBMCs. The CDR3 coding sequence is TGTGCCAGCAGCGCCGGACAGTACAATCAGCCCCAGCATTTT. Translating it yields CASSAGQYNQPQHF. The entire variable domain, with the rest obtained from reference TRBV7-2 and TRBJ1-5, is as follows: GAGVSQSPSNKVTEKGKDVELRCDPISGHTALYWYRQSLGQGLEFLIYFQGNSAPDKSGLPSDRFSAERTGGSVSTLTIQRTQQEDSAVYLCASSAGQYNQPQHFGDGTRLSIL.